Listed below are T cell receptor beta chains from one sample, sequenced in a study of long-term antiretroviral therapy in people with HIV. Here immunoSEQ multiplex PCR was the method, and the copy in TCRdb shows in-frame clones only, minus some. The repertoire holds about 28,000 clones, with around 80% as singletons. Source: unsorted PBMCs, taken 2.8 years after starting antiretroviral therapy. These receptors all stem from a man under 40 with HIV. Both conserved end residues are part of each CDR3. D genes are given only for firm matches.

J gene	D gene	V gene	CDR3 DNA	CDR3 protein
TRBJ2-7	-	TRBV27	TGTGCCAGCAGTTTGCAGTACGCCTACGAGCAGTACTTC	CASSLQYAYEQYF
TRBJ2-7	TRBD1	TRBV11-2	TGTGCCAGCAGCTCCCCCCTTGACAGGGGCACGGCTAACGAGCAGTACTTC	CASSSPLDRGTANEQYF
TRBJ2-7	TRBD2	TRBV10-3	TGTGCCATCAGTTCTCCCCTGACCGGGACTAGCGACGAGCAGTACTTC	CAISSPLTGTSDEQYF
TRBJ2-7	TRBD2	TRBV6-6	TGTGCCAGCAGTTGGACTAGCGGGAGGCAGTACGAGCAGTACTTC	CASSWTSGRQYEQYF
TRBJ2-7	-	TRBV6-6	TGTGCCAGCAGTAGAGGGGGATCCTACATAGAGCAGTACTTC	CASSRGGSYIEQYF
TRBJ2-5	TRBD2	TRBV7-2	TGTGCCAGCAGCCCCCTACTAGCGGGGGGAGGAGAGACCCAGTACTTC	CASSPLLAGGGETQYF
TRBJ2-5	-	TRBV5-4	TGTGCCAGCAGCTCAAAAGGACGTCGCCAAGAGACCCAGTACTTC	CASSSKGRRQETQYF
TRBJ1-2	-	TRBV15	TGTGCCACCAGCAGACGTACAGGGCAGGGTGGCTACACCTTC	CATSRRTGQGGYTF
TRBJ1-4	-	TRBV28	TGTGCCAGCAGTTCACATGGACTGAATAATGAAAAACTGTTTTTT	CASSSHGLNNEKLFF
TRBJ1-5	-	TRBV6-1	TGTGCCAGCAGTCAGAGGGGCGCGAGGAATCAGCCCCAGCATTTT	CASSQRGARNQPQHF
TRBJ1-2	TRBD1	TRBV28	TGTGCCAGCAGTCCGGGGGGACAGGGCTTCTTGGGCTACACCTTC	CASSPGGQGFLGYTF
TRBJ1-1	-	TRBV19	TGTGCCAGTAAAATGGAGGGCAGGCGGATGTTCACTGAAGCTTTCTTT	CASKMEGRRMFTEAFF
TRBJ2-2	-	TRBV14	TGTGCCAGCAGCCCCACCGGGACTTACACCGGGGAGCTGTTTTTT	CASSPTGTYTGELFF
TRBJ1-1	-	TRBV19	TGTGCCAGTAGCTTCCAGAACACTGAAGCTTTCTTT	CASSFQNTEAFF
TRBJ2-7	TRBD1	TRBV5-4	TGTGCCAGCAGCTCGCTGCCCCGGGACAGAGGCTACGAGCAGTACTTC	CASSSLPRDRGYEQYF
TRBJ2-7	TRBD1	TRBV29-1	TGCAGCGTCGGTACAGGGGCCTACGAGCAGTACTTC	CSVGTGAYEQYF